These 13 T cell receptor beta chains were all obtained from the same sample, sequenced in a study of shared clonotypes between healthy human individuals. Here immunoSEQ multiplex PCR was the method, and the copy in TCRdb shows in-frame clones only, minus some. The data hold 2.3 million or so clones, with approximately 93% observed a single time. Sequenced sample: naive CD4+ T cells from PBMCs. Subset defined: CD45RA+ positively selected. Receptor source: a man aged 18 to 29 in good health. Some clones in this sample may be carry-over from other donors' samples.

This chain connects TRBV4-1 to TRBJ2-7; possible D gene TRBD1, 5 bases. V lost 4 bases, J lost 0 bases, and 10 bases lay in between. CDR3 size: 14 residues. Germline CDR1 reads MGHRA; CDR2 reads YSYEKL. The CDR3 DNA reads TGCGCCAGCAGCCGTCTACAGGACTCCTACGAGCAGTACTTC. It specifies CASSRLQDSYEQYF.

The CDR3 DNA sequence: TGTGCCAGCAGCCCAGTGAGCGGGAGGGCCTCCCCTCGAGAGACCCAGTACTTC. Protein product: CASSPVSGRASPRETQYF. This sequence joins TRBV7-9 and TRBJ2-5, with TRBD2 matching 10 bases. Germline CDR1 SEHNR, CDR2 FQNEAQ (reference sequence). The CDR3 is 18 residues long. V trimming: 5 bases; J trimming: 4 bases; junction bases outside the gene matches: 16.

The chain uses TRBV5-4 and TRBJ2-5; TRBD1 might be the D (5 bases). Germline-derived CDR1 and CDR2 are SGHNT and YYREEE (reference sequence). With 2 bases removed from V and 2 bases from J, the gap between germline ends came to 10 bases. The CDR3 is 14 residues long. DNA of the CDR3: TGTGCCAGCAGCTTCAGCAGGACACAAGAGACCCAGTACTTC. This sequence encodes CASSFSRTQETQYF. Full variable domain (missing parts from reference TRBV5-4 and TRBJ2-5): ETGVTQSPTHLIKTRGQQVTLRCSSQSGHNTVSWYQQALGQGPQFIFQYYREEENGRGNFPPRFSGLQFPNYSSELNVNALELDDSALYLCASSFSRTQETQYFGPGTRLLVL.

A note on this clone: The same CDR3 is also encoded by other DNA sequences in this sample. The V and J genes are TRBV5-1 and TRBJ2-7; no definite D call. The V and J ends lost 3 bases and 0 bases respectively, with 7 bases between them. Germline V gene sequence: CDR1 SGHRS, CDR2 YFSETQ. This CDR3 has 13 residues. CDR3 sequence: CASSSDPSYEQYF. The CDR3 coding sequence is TGCGCCAGCAGCTCCGACCCCTCCTACGAGCAGTACTTC.

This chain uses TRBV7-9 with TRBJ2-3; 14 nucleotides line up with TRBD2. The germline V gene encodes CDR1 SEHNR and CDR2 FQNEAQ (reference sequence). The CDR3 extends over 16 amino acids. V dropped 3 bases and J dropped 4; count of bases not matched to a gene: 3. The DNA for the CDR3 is TGTGCCAGCAGCTTCGGGACTAGCGGGAGTGCAGATACGCAGTATTTT. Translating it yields CASSFGTSGSADTQYF.

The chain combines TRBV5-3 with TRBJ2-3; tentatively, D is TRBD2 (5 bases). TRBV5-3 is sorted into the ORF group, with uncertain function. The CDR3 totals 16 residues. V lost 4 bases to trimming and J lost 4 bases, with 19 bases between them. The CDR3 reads CARSPETSFSADTQYF. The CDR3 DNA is TGTGCCAGAAGCCCCGAAACTAGTTTTTCAGCAGATACGCAGTATTTT.

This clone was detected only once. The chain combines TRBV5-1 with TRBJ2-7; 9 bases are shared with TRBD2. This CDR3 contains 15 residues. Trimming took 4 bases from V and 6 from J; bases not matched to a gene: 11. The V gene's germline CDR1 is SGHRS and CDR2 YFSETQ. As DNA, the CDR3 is TGCGCCAGCAGCCGGAACCGACTAGCGGCAACCGAGCAGTACTTC. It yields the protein CASSRNRLAATEQYF.

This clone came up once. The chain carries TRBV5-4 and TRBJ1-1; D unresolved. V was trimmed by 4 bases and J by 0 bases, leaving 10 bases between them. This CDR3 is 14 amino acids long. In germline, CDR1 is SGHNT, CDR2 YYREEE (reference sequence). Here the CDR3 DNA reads TGTGCCAGCAGCACCTCCTGGGTGAACACTGAAGCTTTCTTT. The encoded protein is CASSTSWVNTEAFF.

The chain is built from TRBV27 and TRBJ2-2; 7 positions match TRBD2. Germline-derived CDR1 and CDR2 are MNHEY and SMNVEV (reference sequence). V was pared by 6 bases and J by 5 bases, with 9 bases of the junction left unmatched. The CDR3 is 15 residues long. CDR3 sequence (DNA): TGTGCCAGCAGCTACCTAGCGGCTCGGACCGGGGAGCTGTTTTTT. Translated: CASSYLAARTGELFF.

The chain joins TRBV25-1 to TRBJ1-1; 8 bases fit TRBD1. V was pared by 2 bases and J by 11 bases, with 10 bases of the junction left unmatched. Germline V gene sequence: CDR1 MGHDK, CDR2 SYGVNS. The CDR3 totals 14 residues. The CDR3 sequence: CASSEDRGRAEAFF. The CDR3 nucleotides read TGTGCCAGCAGTGAAGACAGGGGTAGGGCGGAGGCTTTCTTT.

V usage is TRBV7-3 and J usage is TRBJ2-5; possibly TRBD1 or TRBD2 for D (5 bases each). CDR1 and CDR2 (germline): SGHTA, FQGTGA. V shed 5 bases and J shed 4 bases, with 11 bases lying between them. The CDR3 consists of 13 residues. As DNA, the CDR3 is TGTGCCAGCAGCCCAGGGAGAGGAGAGACCCAGTACTTC. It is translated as CASSPGRGETQYF.

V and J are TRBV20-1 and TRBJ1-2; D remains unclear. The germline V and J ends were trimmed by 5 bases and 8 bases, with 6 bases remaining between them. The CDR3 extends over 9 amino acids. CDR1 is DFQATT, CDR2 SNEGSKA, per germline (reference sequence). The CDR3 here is CSAEEGYTF. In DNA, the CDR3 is TGCAGTGCTGAGGAGGGCTACACCTTC.

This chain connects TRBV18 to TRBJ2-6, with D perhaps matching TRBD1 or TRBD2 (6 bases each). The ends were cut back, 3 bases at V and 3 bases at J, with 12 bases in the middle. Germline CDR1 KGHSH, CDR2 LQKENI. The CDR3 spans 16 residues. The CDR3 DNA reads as TGTGCCAGCTCACCGCAAGGGGGGCTTGGGGCCAACGTCCTGACTTTC. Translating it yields CASSPQGGLGANVLTF.